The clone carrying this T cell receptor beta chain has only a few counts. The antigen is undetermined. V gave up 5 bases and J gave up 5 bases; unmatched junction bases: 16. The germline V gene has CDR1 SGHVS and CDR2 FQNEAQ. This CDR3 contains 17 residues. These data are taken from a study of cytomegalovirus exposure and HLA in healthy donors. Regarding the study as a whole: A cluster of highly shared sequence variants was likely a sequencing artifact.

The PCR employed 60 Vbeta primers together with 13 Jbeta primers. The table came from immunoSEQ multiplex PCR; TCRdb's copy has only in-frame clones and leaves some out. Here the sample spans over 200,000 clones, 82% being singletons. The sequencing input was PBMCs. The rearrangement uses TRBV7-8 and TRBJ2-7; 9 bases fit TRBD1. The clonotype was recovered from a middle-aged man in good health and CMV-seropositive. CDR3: CASSPFLQGAKRDEQYF. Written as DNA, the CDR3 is TGTGCCAGCAGCCCGTTCCTACAGGGGGCAAAGAGGGACGAGCAGTACTTC. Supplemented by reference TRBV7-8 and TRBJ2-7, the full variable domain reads GAGVSQSPRYKVAKRGQDVALRCDPISGHVSLFWYQQALGQGPEFLTYFQNEAQLDKSGLPSDRFFAERPEGSVSTLKIQRTQQEDSAVYLCASSPFLQGAKRDEQYFGPGTRLTVT.